This record looks at one TCR beta chain sequence and its context. Its antigen is still unknown. This CDR3 spans 14 amino acids. V lost 2 bases to trimming and J lost 3 bases, with 8 bases between them. Per germline, CDR1 SGHTA and CDR2 FQGTGA. These data come from a study of a mutant IDH1 vaccine in newly diagnosed glioma. Across the study: Eight vaccinations reached patients in weeks 1, 3, 5, 7, 11, 15, 19 and 23. Before enrollment, patients got radiotherapy alone, temozolomide alone, or mostly the combination. Study results and caveats: Immune responses induced by the vaccine were seen in just over 90% of patients, spanning multiple MHC alleles. Pseudoprogression apparently lacked any relation to changes in top peripheral T cell clonotypes.

Using immunoSEQ multiplex PCR, the repertoire was profiled, and TCRdb retains in-frame clones only, with some absent. The sample lists about 43,000 clones, approximately 84% occurring once. Time point in this sample: week 23, last vaccination. The vaccine gave 300 ug of a 20-mer mutant IDH1 peptide subcutaneously per dose. The sequences come from PBMCs, collected from a glioma patient whose treatment included an IDH1 peptide vaccine. The chain has TRBV7-3 and TRBJ1-3; D gene ambiguous. This receptor was taken from a woman in her late teens or twenties with glioma. Some clones in this sample may be carry-over from other donors' samples. The CDR3 protein is CASSLGGFGNTIYF. The CDR3 DNA reads as TGTGCCAGCAGCTTAGGAGGGTTTGGAAACACCATATATTTT.